The 22 T cell receptor beta chains given below trace back to one sample, sequenced in a study of cytomegalovirus exposure and HLA in healthy donors. The study ran its PCR with 60 Vbeta and 13 Jbeta primers. The assay was immunoSEQ multiplex PCR, and TCRdb's table has in-frame clones only and misses some. The table lists 150,000 to 200,000 clones, roughly 77% of them singletons. The sample was PBMCs. All receptors derive from a male donor in good health and CMV-seronegative.

There are a few counts of this clone. V usage is TRBV5-1 and J usage is TRBJ1-2; D is unresolved. V gave up 0 bases and J gave up 2 bases, with 8 bases separating them. The CDR3 has 14 amino acids. The germline V gene encodes CDR1 SGHRS and CDR2 YFSETQ. The CDR3 coding sequence is TGCGCCAGCAGCTTGGGAGCGTCAAACTATGGCTACACCTTC. Translation: CASSLGASNYGYTF.

The chain carries TRBV5-1 and TRBJ2-3; D unresolved. V lost 4 bases and J lost 0, with 9 bases in between. The germline V gene encodes CDR1 SGHRS and CDR2 YFSETQ. This CDR3 comprises 14 residues. CDR3 bases: TGCGCCAGCAGCGCAAAACTAAGCACAGATACGCAGTATTTT. As protein: CASSAKLSTDTQYF.

This clone came up once. The rearrangement uses TRBV18 and TRBJ2-1; 8 bases fit TRBD2. With 2 bases clipped from V and 7 bases from J, the junction kept 16 bases outside the gene matches. Germline CDR1 KGHSH, CDR2 LQKENI. This CDR3 spans 18 amino acids. The CDR3 DNA sequence: TGTGCCAGCTCACCAGGGGGGCGCGAGCGGGAGCAAGGTAATGAGCAGTTCTTC. It yields the protein CASSPGGREREQGNEQFF. The variable domain in full, with the rest retrieved from reference TRBV18 and TRBJ2-1, is NAGVMQNPRHLVRRRGQEARLRCSPMKGHSHVYWYRQLPEEGLKFMVYLQKENIIDESGMPKERFSAEFPKEGPSILRIQQVVRGDSAAYFCASSPGGREREQGNEQFFGPGTRLTVL.

The CDR3 DNA reads TGCAGTGCTTCCAGGGACAGAAAGCAGTTCTTC. Protein product: CSASRDRKQFF. The chain recombines TRBV20-1 with TRBJ2-1; 7 bases agree with TRBD1. Germline V CDR1 and CDR2: DFQATT, SNEGSKA (reference sequence). This CDR3 has 11 residues. With 5 bases clipped from V and 11 bases from J, the junction kept 6 bases outside the gene matches.

The chain joins TRBV5-1 to TRBJ2-7, with a weak D call TRBD2 (5 bases). There are 16 residues in the CDR3. Germline CDR1 is SGHRS and CDR2 is YFSETQ. Trimming cost V 4 bases and J 5 bases, with 22 bases left between them. CDR3 protein: CASSGGVPVDLHEQYF. CDR3 sequence (DNA): TGCGCCAGCAGCGGAGGTGTTCCGGTTGATCTCCACGAGCAGTACTTC.

This clone was counted a single time. The chain combines TRBV27 with TRBJ2-7; 9 nucleotides line up with TRBD2. The V and J ends lost 4 bases and 4 bases, in that order; junction bases with no gene match: 5. CDR1 is MNHEY, CDR2 SMNVEV, per germline (reference sequence). The CDR3 totals 14 residues. CDR3 sequence (DNA): TGTGCCAGCAGTTGGATTGCGGGAGGGTACGAGCAGTACTTC. Encoded protein: CASSWIAGGYEQYF.

The genes are TRBV25-1 and TRBJ2-7; D remains unclear. CDR1 and CDR2 from the germline V gene are MGHDK and SYGVNS. The germline V and J ends were trimmed by 3 bases and 1 base, with 4 bases remaining between them. The CDR3 is 12 residues long. The CDR3 loop is CASSEYSYEQYF. For the CDR3, the DNA is TGTGCCAGCAGTGAGTATTCCTACGAGCAGTACTTC.

The chain recombines TRBV2 with TRBJ1-1; 8 bases align to TRBD1. Germline values: CDR1 SNHLY, CDR2 FYNNEI. The V segment lost 7 bases and the J segment 12 bases; nucleotides outside the gene matches: 10. The CDR3 is made up of 12 amino acids. The CDR3 DNA reads TGTGCCAGCACCGACAGGGGCGAGGTTTCTTTCTTT. Translating gives CASTDRGEVSFF.

This clone was counted between two and nine times. The chain joins TRBV13 to TRBJ1-5, with D unresolved. V was shortened by 8 bases and J by 2 bases, with 7 bases between the two germline ends. The CDR3 spans 12 residues. Germline CDR1 is PRHDT and CDR2 is FYEKMQ (reference sequence). This chain's CDR3 is CASSMGNQPQHF. The CDR3 DNA is TGTGCCAGCTCTATGGGCAATCAGCCCCAGCATTTT.

The chain recombines TRBV5-6 with TRBJ2-7; maybe TRBD2 (5 bases). Between the trimmed V and J ends, which lost 6 bases and 5 bases, there was a span of 9 bases. The germline V gene encodes CDR1 SGHDT and CDR2 YYEEEE. This CDR3 is built from 11 residues. Written as DNA, the CDR3 is TGTGCCAGCACCGATAGCGACGAGCAGTACTTC. It encodes CASTDSDEQYF.

CDR3: CASSQQSGSYNEQFF. The CDR3 region has the DNA TGCGCCAGCAGCCAACAGTCCGGGTCATACAATGAGCAGTTCTTC. This chain uses TRBV4-1 with TRBJ2-1, with unresolved D. The V end was cut by 2 bases, the J end by 4 bases, with 12 bases between. Germline assignment: CDR1 MGHRA and CDR2 YSYEKL. The CDR3 is 15 amino acids.

V and J are TRBV7-9 and TRBJ1-4; unclear D gene. Germline values: CDR1 SEHNR, CDR2 FQNEAQ (reference sequence). Trimming left V 4 bases short and J 7 bases short, with 7 bases between. The CDR3 covers 12 residues. The CDR3 spells CASSYNFEKLFF. CDR3 bases: TGTGCCAGCAGCTATAATTTTGAAAAACTGTTTTTT.

V is TRBV4-1 and J is TRBJ2-4; D unresolved. Germline loops: CDR1 MGHRA, CDR2 YSYEKL. Deletions cut 0 bases from V and 5 bases from J, with 8 bases between. This CDR3 is built from 14 residues. CDR3 in amino acids: CASSQDLGENIQYF. CDR3 DNA: TGCGCCAGCAGCCAAGATCTAGGTGAAAACATTCAGTACTTC.

The gene calls are TRBV5-8 and TRBJ1-2; a possible D gene is TRBD1 (6 bases). V gave up 4 bases and J gave up 4 bases, with 17 bases separating them. Germline CDR1 reads SGHTS; CDR2 reads YDEGEE. The CDR3 loop spans 15 amino acids. This CDR3 reads CASSRGRGQSYGYTF. The CDR3 coding sequence is TGTGCCAGCAGCCGAGGCCGTGGACAGTCCTATGGCTACACCTTC.

This clone was seen a single time. The identical CDR3 is also encoded by other nucleotide sequences in the sample. The chain combines TRBV5-1 with TRBJ2-7, with D hard to call. The V gene lost 6 bases and the J gene lost 4 bases, with 8 bases spanning the gap. Germline V gene lookup returns CDR1 SGHRS and CDR2 YFSETQ. There are 11 residues in the CDR3. The CDR3 here is CASTDTYEQYF. The CDR3 DNA reads as TGCGCCAGCACCGACACATACGAGCAGTACTTC.

This clone was counted a few times. This rearrangement joins TRBV5-6 to TRBJ1-6, with a weak D call TRBD1 (5 bases). The germline gives CDR1 SGHDT, CDR2 YYEEEE. The CDR3 runs 15 residues. V lost 0 bases, J lost 8 bases, and 12 bases lay in between. The CDR3 sequence: CASSLGGGGYSPLHF. The CDR3 DNA reads as TGTGCCAGCAGCTTGGGCGGGGGGGGATATTCACCCCTCCACTTT.

The CDR3 sequence: CASSYDAGREQFF. DNA for the CDR3: TGTGCCAGCAGTTACGACGCGGGACGTGAGCAGTTCTTC. The gene calls are TRBV6-5 and TRBJ2-1; perhaps TRBD2 as D (6 bases). CDR3 size: 13 residues. Germline V lookup: CDR1 MNHEY, CDR2 SVGAGI. Trimming removed 2 bases from V and 9 bases from J, with 11 bases in between.

The rearrangement joins TRBV5-5 to TRBJ1-2; 12 nucleotides agree with TRBD1. CDR3 size: 15 residues. The junction had 5 bases not matched to a gene; V was cut back by 4 bases and J by 4 bases. Germline V lookup: CDR1 SGHKS, CDR2 YYEKEE (reference sequence). In DNA, the CDR3 is TGTGCCAGCAGCGGGGGGACAGGGGGCCCCTATGGCTACACCTTC. Translated, it gives CASSGGTGGPYGYTF.

J is TRBJ2-7 and V is TRBV25-1; a possible D gene is TRBD1 (6 bases). The CDR3 length is 17 residues. V shed 4 bases and J shed 4 bases, with 23 bases lying between them. Germline assignment: CDR1 MGHDK and CDR2 SYGVNS. Here the CDR3 DNA reads TGTGCCAGCAGTGGCGACGGTCAGGACAGCCTGGGATACGAGCAGTACTTC. Translating gives CASSGDGQDSLGYEQYF.

CDR3 residues: CASSLSGEKLFF. The CDR3, as DNA: TGTGCCAGCAGCTTGTCGGGTGAAAAACTGTTTTTT. This chain connects TRBV7-6 to TRBJ1-4; D not resolved. The V end lost 3 bases, the J end lost 7 bases, and 6 bases lay between the germline ends. The CDR3 is 12 amino acids. The germline V gene has CDR1 SGHVS and CDR2 FNYEAQ.

The CDR3: CASIDSGNEQFF. The CDR3, as DNA: TGTGCCAGCATCGATTCGGGTAATGAGCAGTTCTTC. This chain joins TRBV7-9 and TRBJ2-1; the D is unclear. The V end was cut by 7 bases, the J end by 7 bases, with 11 bases between. Looked up from germline, CDR1 is SEHNR and CDR2 is FQNEAQ (reference sequence). The CDR3 loop spans 12 amino acids.

This clone came up a few times. This rearrangement joins TRBV6-4 to TRBJ2-7; 7 positions match TRBD2. J was trimmed by 4 bases and V by 5 bases; bases with no gene match: 11. The CDR3 runs to 15 residues. Per the germline V gene, CDR1 is MRHNA and CDR2 is SNTAGT. CDR3 nucleotides: TGTGCCAGCAGTACTGAGGCGGGGGACGTTTACGAGCAGTACTTC. This translates into CASSTEAGDVYEQYF.